This T cell receptor beta chain was sequenced in a study of radiation and T cells in renal cell carcinoma. V gave up 8 bases and J gave up 3 bases, with 8 bases separating them. The CDR3 is made up of 12 amino acids. CDR1 is SNHLY, CDR2 FYNNEI, per germline. Time point indicated: baseline pretreatment blood. Treatment defined: 15 Gy SBRT to primary tumor, nephrectomy 4 weeks later. General study results and limits: No pretreatment tumor biopsies were available for baseline clonotypes.

The assay was immunoSEQ multiplex PCR, and TCRdb's table has in-frame clones only and misses some. This repertoire shows some 150,000 clones, 75% to 90% found once; its top ten account for around 25%. On this clone: Its antigen remains unidentified.

The TCR was taken from a woman between 50 and 59 years old with renal cell carcinoma. The sample consisted of blood, taken from a patient whose treatment included radiotherapy and nephrectomy. The V gene is TRBV2, the J gene TRBJ1-5; no clear D gene. The CDR3 coding sequence is TGTGCCAGCCGACGGAACAATCAGCCCCAGCATTTT. Translated: CASRRNNQPQHF.